These T cell receptor beta chains were read from a single sample in a study of T cell responses to AZD1222 COVID-19 vaccine. TCRdb's copy holds only in-frame clones and misses some; the assay was immunoSEQ multiplex PCR. The sample lists 120,000 or so clones, roughly 90% occurring once. The specimen was peripheral blood, collected on day 0 of AZD1222 vaccination. These receptor sequences come from an adult in good health. The CDR3 runs from the conserved cysteine through the conserved F or W. D genes are given only for firm matches. A clone size is listed for some rows: how often the clone was seen (once, few, many), or a class if it is expanded.

d_gene	v_gene	j_gene	abundance	CDR3aa	CDR3nt
NA	TRBV19	TRBJ2-7	once	CASSIYQGMAYEQYF	TGTGCCAGTAGTATTTACCAGGGTATGGCCTACGAGCAGTACTTC
NA	TRBV14	TRBJ1-1	NA	CASSLAGRTEAFF	TGTGCCAGCAGCCTGGCAGGGCGCACTGAAGCTTTCTTT
TRBD2	TRBV24-1	TRBJ2-1	NA	CATSDLGGGTYNEQFF	TGTGCCACCAGTGATTTAGGCGGGGGTACTTACAATGAGCAGTTCTTC
NA	TRBV20-1	TRBJ2-3	NA	CSASWEDTQYF	TGCAGTGCTTCCTGGGAGGATACGCAGTATTTT
NA	TRBV7-9	TRBJ1-2	once	CASSLGGAYTF	TGTGCCAGCAGCTTAGGGGGCGCCTACACCTTC
TRBD1	TRBV19	TRBJ1-1	NA	CASARDSNTEAFF	TGTGCCAGTGCCCGGGACAGCAACACTGAAGCTTTCTTT
NA	TRBV12-5	TRBJ1-1	once	CASGLVSRVAPEAFF	TGTGCTAGTGGTTTGGTCTCCAGGGTAGCCCCTGAAGCTTTCTTT
TRBD2	TRBV4-1	TRBJ2-3	NA	CASNLLASSTDTQYF	TGCGCCAGCAACCTACTAGCGTCTAGCACAGATACGCAGTATTTT
TRBD1	TRBV18	TRBJ2-7	NA	CASSPGQGASGPYEQYF	TGTGCCAGCTCACCGGGACAGGGGGCTTCTGGACCCTACGAGCAGTACTTC
NA	TRBV5-6	TRBJ1-6	few	CASSFGKGTYNSPLHF	TGTGCCAGCAGCTTCGGGAAAGGGACCTATAATTCACCCCTCCACTTT
NA	TRBV6-2/TRBV6-3	TRBJ2-5	NA	CASSHTETQYF	TGTGCCAGCAGCCACACTGAGACCCAGTACTTC
TRBD1	TRBV9	TRBJ1-3	NA	CASSSKTGPVSGNTIYF	TGTGCCAGCAGCAGCAAGACAGGGCCCGTCTCTGGAAACACCATATATTTT
TRBD1	TRBV28	TRBJ2-7	few	CASSPDRGTYEQYF	TGTGCCAGCAGTCCGGACAGGGGTACCTACGAGCAGTACTTC
NA	TRBV7-2	TRBJ1-5	NA	CASSLGVAEGQPQHF	TGTGCCAGCAGCCTAGGGGTGGCAGAGGGTCAGCCCCAGCATTTT
TRBD2	TRBV27	TRBJ2-2	NA	CASSVSGMNTGELFF	TGTGCCAGCAGTGTGAGCGGGATGAACACCGGGGAGCTGTTTTTT
NA	TRBV7-9	TRBJ2-3	NA	CASSPAAGGTDTQYF	TGTGCCAGCAGCCCCGCGGCAGGGGGCACAGATACGCAGTATTTT
TRBD2	TRBV5-1	TRBJ2-1	NA	CASSRSGTSGSGEQFF	TGCGCCAGCAGCAGATCCGGGACTAGCGGGAGTGGTGAGCAGTTCTTC
NA	TRBV28	TRBJ1-2	few	CASRPLGGANYGYTF	TGTGCCAGCAGACCCCTAGGGGGGGCCAACTATGGCTACACCTTC
NA	TRBV12-3/TRBV12-4	TRBJ2-7	few	CASSSRDNYEQYF	TGTGCCAGCAGTTCTCGGGACAACTACGAGCAGTACTTC
TRBD2	TRBV9	TRBJ2-1	NA	CASSARGIGLGLAGVGEQFF	TGTGCCAGCAGCGCCCGGGGGATTGGATTGGGACTAGCGGGAGTTGGTGAGCAGTTCTTC
NA	TRBV2	TRBJ1-5	NA	CASSAAGGNQPQHF	TGTGCCAGCAGTGCGGCGGGAGGCAATCAGCCCCAGCATTTT
TRBD1	TRBV29-1	TRBJ2-2	NA	CSVRATGAGELFF	TGCAGCGTCAGAGCGACAGGGGCCGGGGAGCTGTTTTTT